This passage covers 14 T cell receptor beta chains from one sample sequenced in a study of T-cell reconstitution after alpha-beta-depleted transplantation in children. Using unique molecular identifiers, the investigators prepared the TCRbeta library. TCRdb analysed the PCR reads with MiXCR anew, one entry per CDR3 protein. The sample has some 240,000 distinct CDR3 sequences; 9.7% are singletons. The sample consisted of PBMCs from the stem cell graft donor, taken from the stem cell graft. The receptors originated from a human donor who donated a stem cell graft to a child with SCID.

This clonotype occurred many times. The chain employs TRBV29-1 and TRBJ2-5; TRBD1 agrees at 8 bases. After removal of 7 bases from V and 5 bases from J, the junction contained 9 bases not matched to a gene. CDR3 length equals 13 residues. Germline lookup yields CDR1 SQVTM and CDR2 ANQGSEA. The CDR3 DNA reads as TGCAGCGATACCTCAGGGGGCCTGGAGACCCAGTACTTC. Translation gives CSDTSGGLETQYF.

This clonotype was counted many times. This chain uses TRBV5-1 with TRBJ2-2, with D possibly being TRBD1 (6 bases). CDR1 SGHRS and CDR2 YFSETQ come from the germline V gene. Between the trimmed V and J ends, which lost 4 bases and 1 base, there was a span of 11 bases. This CDR3 has 15 residues. This CDR3 reads CASSRDTQNTGELFF. CDR3 coding DNA: TGCGCCAGCAGCCGGGACACTCAGAACACCGGGGAGCTGTTTTTT. The entire variable domain, with the rest obtained from reference TRBV5-1 and TRBJ2-2, is as follows: KAGVTQTPRYLIKTRGQQVTLSCSPISGHRSVSWYQQTPGQGLQFLFEYFSETQRNKGNFPGRFSGRQFSNSRSEMNVSTLELGDSALYLCASSRDTQNTGELFFGEGSRLTVL.

This clonotype was seen at least ten times. CDR3 amino acids: CASSQRTGNTEAFF. The CDR3, as DNA: TGTGCCAGCAGTCAGCGGACAGGGAACACTGAAGCTTTCTTT. The J gene is TRBJ1-1, the V gene TRBV6-5, with 7 bases aligning to TRBD1. Germline assignment: CDR1 MNHEY and CDR2 SVGAGI. This CDR3 region has 14 residues. J gave up 1 base and V 5 bases, and 4 bases lay outside the gene matches.

This clonotype occurred many times. This chain connects TRBV16 to TRBJ1-1, with D tentatively TRBD1 (5 bases). Germline values: CDR1 KGHSY, CDR2 FQNENV. V lost 2 bases to trimming and J lost 2 bases, with 9 bases between them. The CDR3 loop spans 14 amino acids. The chain's CDR3 is CASSQQQANTEAFF. The DNA of the CDR3 is TGTGCCAGCAGCCAACAACAGGCTAACACTGAAGCTTTCTTT.

Points on this clonotype: Being one base from a much bigger clone, this may be a read error. The rearrangement uses TRBV12-3 or TRBV12-4 and TRBJ2-2; D not resolved. The CDR3 sequence is 14 residues long. The V gene lost 4 bases and the J gene lost 3 bases, with 9 bases spanning the gap. The CDR3 region is CASSSGLDTGELFF. CDR3 DNA: TGTGCCAGCAGTTCTGGTCTGGACACCGGGGAGCTGTTTTTT.

This clonotype was recorded many times. V usage is TRBV5-1 and J usage is TRBJ1-1, with D perhaps TRBD1 (6 bases). With 2 bases removed from V and 4 bases from J, the gap between germline ends came to 15 bases. This CDR3 is built from 15 residues. The germline V gene encodes CDR1 SGHRS and CDR2 YFSETQ. The CDR3 sequence is CASSLLQGRVTEAFF. CDR3 DNA sequence: TGCGCCAGCAGCTTATTACAGGGCAGGGTCACTGAAGCTTTCTTT.

The chain recombines TRBV25-1 with TRBJ2-7, with TRBD1 as a possible D gene (5 bases). V lost 2 bases and J 0 bases, leaving 8 bases between the germline ends. This CDR3 contains 14 residues. Looked up from germline, CDR1 is MGHDK and CDR2 is SYGVNS. DNA of the CDR3: TGTGCCAGCAGTGAAAACGACAGCTCCTACGAGCAGTACTTC. It specifies CASSENDSSYEQYF.

The chain joins TRBV9 to TRBJ2-1; 7 bases map to TRBD2. The CDR3 extends over 15 amino acids. The trim removed 0 bases at V and 4 bases at J, leaving 4 bases unmatched. From germline, CDR1 is SGDLS and CDR2 YYNGEE. This CDR3 is CASSVGLAEYNEQFF. DNA for the CDR3: TGTGCCAGCAGCGTAGGGCTAGCGGAGTACAATGAGCAGTTCTTC.

At least ten counts were recorded for this clonotype. The V gene is TRBV19, the J gene TRBJ1-1; TRBD1 matches at 8 bases. J was trimmed by 3 bases and V by 5 bases; bases with no gene match: 5. Germline-derived CDR1 and CDR2 are LNHDA and SQIVND (reference sequence). The CDR3 is 14 amino acids. CDR3 residues: CASSLSTGDTEAFF. The CDR3 DNA is TGTGCCAGTAGTCTCTCGACAGGGGACACTGAAGCTTTCTTT.

This clonotype was found many times. V usage is TRBV7-8 and J usage is TRBJ2-3; D may match TRBD1 or TRBD2 (5 bases each). The CDR3 extends over 16 amino acids. The germline V and J ends were trimmed by 3 bases and 2 bases, with 15 bases remaining between them. Per the germline V gene, CDR1 is SGHVS and CDR2 is FQNEAQ. This CDR3 is CASSFPGPEITDTQYF. In nucleotides, the CDR3 is TGTGCCAGCAGCTTCCCGGGGCCGGAGATCACAGATACGCAGTATTTT.

The chain has TRBV7-9 and TRBJ1-1; D not certain. The CDR3 has 13 residues. Germline loops: CDR1 SEHNR, CDR2 FQNEAQ (reference sequence). The V end lost 4 bases, the J end lost 8 bases, and 14 bases lay between the germline ends. The CDR3 here is CASSSDWVTEAFF. The DNA for the CDR3 is TGTGCCAGCAGCTCCGACTGGGTCACAGAAGCTTTCTTT.

This clonotype has at least ten counts. CDR3 bases: TGCAGTGCTACCCTAGGTGGGCGAAAAGCTTTCTTT. It yields the protein CSATLGGRKAFF. The V gene is TRBV20-1, the J gene TRBJ1-1, with D unresolved. V lost 4 bases, J lost 9 bases, and 15 bases lay in between. The CDR3 has 12 amino acids. Germline V gives CDR1 DFQATT, CDR2 SNEGSKA (reference sequence).

This clonotype was recorded many times. J is TRBJ1-4 and V is TRBV12-3 or TRBV12-4; D is undetermined. The CDR3 is 14 amino acids. V lost 5 bases, J lost 8 bases, and 15 bases lay in between. The DNA of the CDR3 is TGTGCCAGCAGTCTCGGACTGGTGGGGGAAAAACTGTTTTTT. Residues: CASSLGLVGEKLFF.

In its sample, this clonotype is medium-sized. This chain uses TRBV12-3 or TRBV12-4 with TRBJ2-1; TRBD1 might be the D (7 bases). The CDR3 extends over 16 amino acids. V was trimmed by 6 bases and J by 4 bases, leaving 19 bases between them. The DNA of the CDR3 is TGTGCCAGCAGCCCTGTTGGAGGGGGCGGGTACAATGAGCAGTTCTTC. Protein product: CASSPVGGGGYNEQFF.